The clone carrying this T cell receptor (beta chain) has a count of ten or more. As yet, its antigen is unknown. Germline CDR1 SGDLS, CDR2 YYNGEE. The junction had 8 bases not matched to a gene; V was cut back by 4 bases and J by 3 bases. This CDR3 region has 15 residues. This sample is part of a study of early T cells in non-severe SARS-CoV-2 infection. Study at large: Sequencing of bulk RNA from unsorted whole blood was done, without chain pairing. General study results and limits: The VDJdb matching leaned toward anti-spike CD8 responses and overlooked private and CD4 specificities.

Individual cDNA molecules received unique molecular identifiers during library preparation. TCRdb re-called the 5' RACE reads with MiXCR, one entry per CDR3 protein. The repertoire includes 70,000 to 85,000 distinct CDR3 sequences, around 10% of them detected once, and about 2.7% sits in the top ten. The receptor was derived from an adult who was a healthcare worker with PCR-confirmed SARS-CoV-2 infection or an uninfected control (not recorded which). The gene calls are TRBV9 and TRBJ2-3; 7 positions match TRBD2. Sequencing was performed on whole blood. The CDR3 DNA follows: TGTGCCAGCAGCCCAGCGGGATCGTGGACAGATACGCAGTATTTT. Its translation is CASSPAGSWTDTQYF.